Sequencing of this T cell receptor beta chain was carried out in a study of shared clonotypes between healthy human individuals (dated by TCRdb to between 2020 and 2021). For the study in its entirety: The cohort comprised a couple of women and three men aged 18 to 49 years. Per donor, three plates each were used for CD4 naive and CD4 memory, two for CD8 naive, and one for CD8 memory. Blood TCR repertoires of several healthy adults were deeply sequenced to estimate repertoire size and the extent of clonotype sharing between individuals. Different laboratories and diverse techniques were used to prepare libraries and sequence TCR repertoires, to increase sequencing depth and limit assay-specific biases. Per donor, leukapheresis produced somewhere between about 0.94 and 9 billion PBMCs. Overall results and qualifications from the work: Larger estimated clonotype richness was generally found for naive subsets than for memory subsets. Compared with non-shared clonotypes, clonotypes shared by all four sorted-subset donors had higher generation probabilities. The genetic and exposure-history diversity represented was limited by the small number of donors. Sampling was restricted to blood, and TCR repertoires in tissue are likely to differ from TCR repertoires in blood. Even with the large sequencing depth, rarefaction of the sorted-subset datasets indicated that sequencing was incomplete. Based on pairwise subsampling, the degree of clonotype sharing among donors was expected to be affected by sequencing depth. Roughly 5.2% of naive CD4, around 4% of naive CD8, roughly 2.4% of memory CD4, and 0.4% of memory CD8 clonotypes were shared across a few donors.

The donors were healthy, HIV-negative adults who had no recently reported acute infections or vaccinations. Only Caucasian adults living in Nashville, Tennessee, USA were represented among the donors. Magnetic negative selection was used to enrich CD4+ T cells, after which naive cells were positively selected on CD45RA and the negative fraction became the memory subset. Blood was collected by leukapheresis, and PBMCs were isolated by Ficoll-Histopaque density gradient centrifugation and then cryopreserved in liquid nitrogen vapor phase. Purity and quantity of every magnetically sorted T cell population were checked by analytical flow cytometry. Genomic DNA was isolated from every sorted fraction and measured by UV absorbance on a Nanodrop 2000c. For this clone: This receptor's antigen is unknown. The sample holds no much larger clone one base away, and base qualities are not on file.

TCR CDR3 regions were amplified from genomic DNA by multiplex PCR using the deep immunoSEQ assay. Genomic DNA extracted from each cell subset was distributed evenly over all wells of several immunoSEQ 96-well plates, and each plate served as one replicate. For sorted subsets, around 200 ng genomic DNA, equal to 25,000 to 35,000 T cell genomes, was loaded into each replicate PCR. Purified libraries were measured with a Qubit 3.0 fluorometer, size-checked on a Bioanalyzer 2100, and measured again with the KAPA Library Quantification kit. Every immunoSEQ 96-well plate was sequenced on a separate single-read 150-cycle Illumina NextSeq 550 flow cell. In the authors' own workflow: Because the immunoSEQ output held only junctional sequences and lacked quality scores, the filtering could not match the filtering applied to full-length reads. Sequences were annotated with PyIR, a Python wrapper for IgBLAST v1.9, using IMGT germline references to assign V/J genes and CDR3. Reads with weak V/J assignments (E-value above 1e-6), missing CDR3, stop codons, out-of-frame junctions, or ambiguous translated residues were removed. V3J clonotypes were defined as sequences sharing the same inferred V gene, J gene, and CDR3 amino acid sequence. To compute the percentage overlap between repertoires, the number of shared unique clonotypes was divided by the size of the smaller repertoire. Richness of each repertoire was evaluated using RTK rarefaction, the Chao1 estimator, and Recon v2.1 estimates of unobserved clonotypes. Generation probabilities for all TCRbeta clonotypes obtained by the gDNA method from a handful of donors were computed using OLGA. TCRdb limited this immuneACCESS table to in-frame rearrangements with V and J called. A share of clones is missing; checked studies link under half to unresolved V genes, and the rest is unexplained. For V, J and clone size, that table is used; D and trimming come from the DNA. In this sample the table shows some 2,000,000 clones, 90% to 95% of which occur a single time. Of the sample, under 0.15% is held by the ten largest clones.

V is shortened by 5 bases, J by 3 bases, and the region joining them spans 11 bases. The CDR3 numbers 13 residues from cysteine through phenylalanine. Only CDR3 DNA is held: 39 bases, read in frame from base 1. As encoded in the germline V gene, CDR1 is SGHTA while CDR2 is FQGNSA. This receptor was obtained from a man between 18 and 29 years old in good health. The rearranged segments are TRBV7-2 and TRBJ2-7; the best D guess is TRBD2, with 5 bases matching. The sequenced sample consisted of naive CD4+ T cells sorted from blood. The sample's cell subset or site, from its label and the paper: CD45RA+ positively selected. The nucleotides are TGTGCCAGCAGCCCCGGCGGACTCTACGAGCAGTACTTC. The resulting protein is CASSPGGLYEQYF.